This TCR beta chain came from a study of low-dose radiotherapy and immunotherapy resistance in tumors. Study as a whole: Every 2 weeks, cohort 1 got 0.5 Gy, reaching 6.5 Gy to the planning target volume.

J was trimmed by 0 bases and V by 5 bases; bases with no gene match: 4. Germline V CDR1 and CDR2: MDHEN, SYDVKM. The CDR3 extends over 16 amino acids. This clonotype is labeled medium-sized. Covering alpha and beta chains, TRAV- and TRBV-specific primers were used for the first-strand cDNA. The authors amplified TCRs for approximately 18 PCR cycles with a constant-region primer and a V-primer adapter. Isolated mRNA underwent amplification by in vitro transcription. TCRdb fed the reads into MiXCR, producing one record per CDR3 protein. The repertoire holds about 39,000 distinct CDR3 sequences, with roughly 28% as singletons. Described time point: before trial treatment.

The source material was PBMCs, sampled before treatment. This chain connects TRBV28 to TRBJ2-3, with 11 bases identical to TRBD2. The receptor comes from a male donor with gallbladder cancer. The CDR3 reads CASSGTSGYSTDTQYF. CDR3 nucleotide sequence: TGTGCCAGCAGTGGGACTAGCGGTTATAGCACAGATACGCAGTATTTT.